The rows below give T cell receptor beta chains drawn from one sample of a study of PD-1 blockade in mismatch repair-deficient tumors. Measured with immunoSEQ multiplex PCR; TCRdb has only the in-frame clones, and not every one. The data show 76,000 or so clones, 80% to 90% seen once. Here the sequenced sample was peripheral blood, taken 44 weeks after starting pembrolizumab. Receptors originate from an adult with mismatch repair-deficient cancer. Both conserved end residues are part of each CDR3.

v_gene	j_gene	CDR3aa
TRBV4-2	TRBJ2-7	CASSLVGLGAYEQYF
TRBV14	TRBJ1-1	CASSQGRGLVVNTEAFF
TRBV27	TRBJ2-5	CASSLRLAGVETQYF
TRBV7-2	TRBJ2-3	CASSLAVLAPNTDTQYF
TRBV2	TRBJ2-1	CASRVSGEQFF
TRBV9	TRBJ2-7	CASSVDLPPMDEQYF
TRBV4-1	TRBJ1-5	CASSRGQVDPQHF
TRBV6-5	TRBJ1-2	CASMQGYGYTF
TRBV6-5	TRBJ2-1	CASKRSSYNEQFF
TRBV4-1	TRBJ2-3	CASSLGYSTDTQYF
TRBV11-2	TRBJ2-7	CASSLDGTITHEQYF
TRBV30	TRBJ2-1	CAWSSTPGLAGGHSYNEQFF
TRBV6-1	TRBJ1-5	CAGSADLYQPQHF
TRBV7-2	TRBJ2-7	CASSRDRASSYEQYF
TRBV27	TRBJ2-7	CASSEGTFSIDEQYF
TRBV7-2	TRBJ1-2	CASSLLAQAGGYTF
TRBV10-1	TRBJ1-1	CASRGSGNTEAFF
TRBV7-9	TRBJ1-4	CASSGTGTVNEKLFF
TRBV14	TRBJ2-4	CASSQEGPGPTAKNIQYF
TRBV7-9	TRBJ2-3	CASSLVRLVRTDTQYF
TRBV18	TRBJ1-3	CASSHSNSGNTIYF
TRBV25-1	TRBJ2-3	CAPEYGLRDRGPDTQYF
TRBV7-3	TRBJ2-1	CASSEHTGQQFF
TRBV28	TRBJ1-2	CASSLGYRRANYGYTF
TRBV5-6	TRBJ1-1	CASSLGEHGRTEAFF
TRBV7-8	TRBJ2-7	CASSLAFYEQYF
TRBV5-6	TRBJ2-3	CASSLGTGGRDTQYF
TRBV7-8	TRBJ2-7	CASSLGHLYEQYF
TRBV6-5	TRBJ2-6	CASSLQGLGANVLTF
TRBV4-1	TRBJ1-4	CASTQKPPGPTTGLNEKLFF
TRBV6-5	TRBJ1-1	CASSYGQNTEAFF
TRBV7-9	TRBJ2-1	CASSFRTGYNEQFF
TRBV2	TRBJ2-7	CASTGTRQREQYF